The clone carrying this T cell receptor beta chain was seen more than once but under ten times. The target antigen is unknown. This entry belongs to a study of T cells in Graves' hyperthyroidism and ophthalmopathy. Patients showing uncontrolled infection, other autoimmune disease, pregnancy or lactation were ineligible. Orbital computed tomography and thyroid ultrasound, together with serum TRAb and thyroxine and clinical symptoms, were used for diagnoses. After removal of 7 bases from V and 6 bases from J, the junction contained 7 bases not matched to a gene. The length of the CDR3 is 13 residues. In germline, CDR1 is ENHRY, CDR2 SYGVKD. Researchers took RNA transcripts and amplified the TCR beta CDR3 regions from them. HTBI primers were employed in a first-round RT-PCR of the TCR CDR3. Each CDR3 protein is one row after TCRdb ran MiXCR on the multiplex PCR reads. The sample consists of 450,000 to 700,000 distinct CDR3 sequences, 40% to 55% of them appearing once.

Study-wide results and caveats: A model of 13 V-J pairs discriminated ophthalmopathy from stable hyperthyroidism. Blood shared most expanded thyroid clonotypes above 0.001.

The chain combines TRBV10-3 with TRBJ1-2; 8 bases are shared with TRBD1. The sample comprised peripheral blood or thyroid tissue (not recorded which). The TCR originated in an adult woman with Graves' disease, either hyperthyroidism or ophthalmopathy (not recorded which). The CDR3 here is CAIKDREKDGYTF. The CDR3 DNA is TGTGCCATCAAGGACAGGGAGAAGGATGGCTACACCTTC.